The T cell receptor (beta chain) described here comes from a study of Graves' ophthalmopathy and Graves' hyperthyroidism. The wider study: At the time of initial diagnosis and before any treatment, peripheral blood was collected.

TCR beta CDR3 regions were amplified from RNA transcripts. Second-round multiplex PCR came after first-round RT-PCR with HTBI primers. MiXCR, applied by TCRdb to the multiplex PCR reads, yields one record per CDR3 protein. The table has 300,000 to 400,000 distinct CDR3 sequences, about a sixth seen once. Broader study findings: Ophthalmopathy progression predictions by the model showed around 72% specificity and about 70% sensitivity. In blood, most expanded thyroid clonotypes above 0.001 frequency were also detected. Discriminating ophthalmopathy from stable hyperthyroidism, a 13-signature model attained a sensitivity of about 88% and a specificity of about 83%.

CDR3 length: 15 residues. CDR1 is SGDLS and CDR2 is YYNGEE in the germline V gene. Deletions cut 4 bases from V and 0 bases from J, with 13 bases between. This clonotype has ten or more counts. What it binds is unknown. The sequencing input was peripheral blood. The TCR was taken from an adult woman with stable Graves' hyperthyroidism. The chain uses TRBV9 and TRBJ1-1, with D possibly TRBD1 on 5 matching bases. The CDR3 DNA reads TGTGCCAGCAGCCCTCGGACAAGAATGAACACTGAAGCTTTCTTT. This translates into CASSPRTRMNTEAFF. Filled out from reference TRBV9 and TRBJ1-1, the complete variable domain reads DSGVTQTPKHLITATGQRVTLRCSPRSGDLSVYWYQQSLDQGLQFLIQYYNGEERAKGNILERFSAQQFPDLHSELNLSSLELGDSALYFCASSPRTRMNTEAFFGQGTRLTVV.